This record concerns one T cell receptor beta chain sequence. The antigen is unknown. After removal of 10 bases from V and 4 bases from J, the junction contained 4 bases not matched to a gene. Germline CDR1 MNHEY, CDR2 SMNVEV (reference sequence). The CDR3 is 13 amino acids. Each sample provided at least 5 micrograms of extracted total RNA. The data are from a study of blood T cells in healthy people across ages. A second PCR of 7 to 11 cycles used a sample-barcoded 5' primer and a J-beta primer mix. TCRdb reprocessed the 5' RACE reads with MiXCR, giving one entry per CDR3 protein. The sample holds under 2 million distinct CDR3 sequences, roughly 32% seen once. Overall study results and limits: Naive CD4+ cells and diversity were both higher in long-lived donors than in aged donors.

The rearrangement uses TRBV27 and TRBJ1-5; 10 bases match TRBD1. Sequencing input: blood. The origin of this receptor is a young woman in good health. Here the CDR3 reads CATGQGDNQPQHF. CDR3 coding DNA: TGTGCCACAGGACAGGGGGATAATCAGCCCCAGCATTTT.